The present T cell receptor beta chain was sequenced within a study of response to subunit inactivated influenza vaccine. Whole-study results and caveats: The authors offered the suggestion that each seasonal influenza vaccination recruits few new T cells.

TCRdb recomputed calls from the RT-PCR reads with MiXCR, one row per CDR3 protein. Of around 650,000 distinct CDR3 sequences in the sample, about 15% were seen once. A remark on this clonotype: The antigen is unknown.

Germline CDR1 reads SGHVS; CDR2 reads FQNEAQ. Trimming removed 2 bases at V and 4 bases at J, with 11 bases between. The CDR3 loop spans 14 amino acids. This receptor was identified in a man in his forties or fifties who received an inactivated influenza vaccine. The sequencing here drew on PBMCs from blood, taken approximately 12 days after vaccination. The chain carries TRBV7-8 and TRBJ2-5, with D possibly being TRBD1 (5 bases). The CDR3 DNA sequence: TGTGCCAGCAGCTTACAGGGTGCGTCAGAGACCCAGTACTTC. This gives the protein CASSLQGASETQYF.